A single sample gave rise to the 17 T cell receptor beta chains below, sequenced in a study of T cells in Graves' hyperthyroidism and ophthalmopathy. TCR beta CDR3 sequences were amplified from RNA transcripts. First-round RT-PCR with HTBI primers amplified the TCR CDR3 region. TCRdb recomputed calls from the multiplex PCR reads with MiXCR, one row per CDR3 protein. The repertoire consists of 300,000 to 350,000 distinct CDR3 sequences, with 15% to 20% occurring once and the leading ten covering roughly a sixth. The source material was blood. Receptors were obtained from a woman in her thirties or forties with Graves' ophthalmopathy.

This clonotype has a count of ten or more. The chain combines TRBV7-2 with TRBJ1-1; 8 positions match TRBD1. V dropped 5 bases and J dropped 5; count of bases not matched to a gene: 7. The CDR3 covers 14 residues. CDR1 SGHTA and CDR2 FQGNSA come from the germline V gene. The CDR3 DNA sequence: TGTGCCAGCAGCCAAAACAGGGGGGGGACTGAAGCTTTCTTT. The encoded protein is CASSQNRGGTEAFF.

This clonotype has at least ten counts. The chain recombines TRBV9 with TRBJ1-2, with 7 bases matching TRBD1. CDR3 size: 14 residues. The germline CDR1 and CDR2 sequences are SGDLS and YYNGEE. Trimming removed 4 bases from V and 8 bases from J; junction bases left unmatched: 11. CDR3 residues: CASSYRGQGDGYTF. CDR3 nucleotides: TGTGCCAGCAGCTACAGGGGTCAGGGCGACGGCTACACCTTC.

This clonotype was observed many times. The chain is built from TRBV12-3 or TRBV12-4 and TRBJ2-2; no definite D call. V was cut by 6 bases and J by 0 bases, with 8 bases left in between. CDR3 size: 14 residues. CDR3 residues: CASRNPPNTGELFF. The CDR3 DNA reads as TGTGCCAGCAGGAATCCCCCGAACACCGGGGAGCTGTTTTTT.

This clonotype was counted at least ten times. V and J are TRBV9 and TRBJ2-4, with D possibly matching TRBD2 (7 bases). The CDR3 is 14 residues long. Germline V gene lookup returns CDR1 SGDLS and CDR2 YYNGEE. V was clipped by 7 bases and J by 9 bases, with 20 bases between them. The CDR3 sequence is CASGQGRETSIQYF. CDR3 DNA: TGTGCCAGCGGTCAGGGGCGGGAGACCAGCATTCAGTACTTC.

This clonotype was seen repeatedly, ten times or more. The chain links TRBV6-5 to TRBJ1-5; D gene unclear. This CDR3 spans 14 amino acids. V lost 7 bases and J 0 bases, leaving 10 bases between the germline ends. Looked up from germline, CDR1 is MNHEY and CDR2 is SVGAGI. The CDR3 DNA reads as TGTGCCAGCACCTATTCGGATAGCAATCAGCCCCAGCATTTT. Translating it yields CASTYSDSNQPQHF.

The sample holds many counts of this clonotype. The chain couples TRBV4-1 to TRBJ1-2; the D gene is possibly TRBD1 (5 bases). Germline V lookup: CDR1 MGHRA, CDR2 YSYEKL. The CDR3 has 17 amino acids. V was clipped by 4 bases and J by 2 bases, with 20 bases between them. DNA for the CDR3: TGCGCCAGCAGCCGAGCCCAGACAGAACTCGAAAACTATGGCTACACCTTC. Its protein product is CASSRAQTELENYGYTF.

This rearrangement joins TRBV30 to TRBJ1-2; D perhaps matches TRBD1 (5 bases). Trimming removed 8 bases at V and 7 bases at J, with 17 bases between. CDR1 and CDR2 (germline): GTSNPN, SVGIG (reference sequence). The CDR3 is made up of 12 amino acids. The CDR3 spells CAMERGTRGYTF. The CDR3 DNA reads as TGTGCCATGGAACGGGGGACGCGTGGCTACACCTTC.

The CDR3 protein is CSGGQAAAEAFF. In DNA, the CDR3 is TGCAGCGGGGGACAGGCGGCTGCTGAAGCTTTCTTT. This sequence joins TRBV29-1 and TRBJ1-1; TRBD1 matches 8 bases. V shed 7 bases and J 6 bases; nucleotides not matched to a gene: 7. CDR3 length: 12 residues. Germline V gene lookup returns CDR1 SQVTM and CDR2 ANQGSEA.

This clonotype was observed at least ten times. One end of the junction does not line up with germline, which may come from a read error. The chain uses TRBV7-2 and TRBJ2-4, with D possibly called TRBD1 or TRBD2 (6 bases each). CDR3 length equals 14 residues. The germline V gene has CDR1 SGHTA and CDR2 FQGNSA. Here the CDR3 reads CAGSLGGGGDIQYF. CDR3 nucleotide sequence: TGTGCCGGCAGCTTAGGAGGGGGAGGCGACATTCAGTACTTC.

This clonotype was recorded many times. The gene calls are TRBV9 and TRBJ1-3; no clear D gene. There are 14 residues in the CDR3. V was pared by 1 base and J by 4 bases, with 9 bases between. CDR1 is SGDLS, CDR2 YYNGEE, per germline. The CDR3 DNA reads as TGTGCCAGCAGCGTACTGGATGGAGGAAACACCATATATTTT. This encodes CASSVLDGGNTIYF.

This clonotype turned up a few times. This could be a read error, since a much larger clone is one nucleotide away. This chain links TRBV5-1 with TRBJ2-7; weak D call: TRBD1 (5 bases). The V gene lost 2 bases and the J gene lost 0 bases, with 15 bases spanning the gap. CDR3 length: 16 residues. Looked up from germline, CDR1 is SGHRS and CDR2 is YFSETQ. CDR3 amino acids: CASSLGAGMNSYEQYF. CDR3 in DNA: TGCGCCAGCAGCTTAGGGGCAGGTATGAACTCCTACGAGCAGTACTTC.

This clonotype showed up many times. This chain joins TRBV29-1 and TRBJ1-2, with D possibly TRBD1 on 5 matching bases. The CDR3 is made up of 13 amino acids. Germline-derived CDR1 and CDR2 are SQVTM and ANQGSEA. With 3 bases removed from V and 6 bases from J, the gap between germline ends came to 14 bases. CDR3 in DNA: TGCAGCGTTGATGCCCTGGGGGATAATGGCTACACCTTC. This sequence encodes CSVDALGDNGYTF. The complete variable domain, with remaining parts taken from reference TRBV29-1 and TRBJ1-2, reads SAVISQKPSRDICQRGTSLTIQCQVDSQVTMMFWYRQQPGQSLTLIATANQGSEATYESGFVIDKFPISRPNLTFSTLTVSNMSPEDSSIYLCSVDALGDNGYTFGSGTRLTVV.

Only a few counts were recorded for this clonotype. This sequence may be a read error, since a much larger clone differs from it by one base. CDR3 protein: CASSQDQNSNQPQHF. CDR3 nucleotides: TGCGCCAGCAGCCAAGATCAGAATAGCAATCAGCCCCAGCATTTT. The genes are TRBV4-1 and TRBJ1-5; no reliable D call. The CDR3 totals 15 residues. Looked up from germline, CDR1 is MGHRA and CDR2 is YSYEKL. V lost 0 bases to trimming and J lost 0 bases, with 6 bases between them.

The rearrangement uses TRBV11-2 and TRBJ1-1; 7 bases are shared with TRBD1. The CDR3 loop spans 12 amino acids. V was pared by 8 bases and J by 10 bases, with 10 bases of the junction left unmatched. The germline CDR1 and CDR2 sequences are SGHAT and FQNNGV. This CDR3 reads CASCPRGLRAFF. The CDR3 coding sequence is TGTGCCAGCTGTCCGAGGGGGCTGAGAGCTTTCTTT. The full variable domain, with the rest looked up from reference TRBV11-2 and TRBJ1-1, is EAGVAQSPRYKIIEKRQSVAFWCNPISGHATLYWYQQILGQGPKLLIQFQNNGVVDDSQLPKDRFSAERLKGVDSTLKIQPAKLEDSAVYLCASCPRGLRAFFGQGTRLTVV.

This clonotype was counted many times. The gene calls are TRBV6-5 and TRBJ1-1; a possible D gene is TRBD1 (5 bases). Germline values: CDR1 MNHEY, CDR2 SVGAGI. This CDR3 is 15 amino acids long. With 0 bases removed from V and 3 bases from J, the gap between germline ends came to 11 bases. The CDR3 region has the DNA TGTGCCAGCAGTTACTCGACAGCTGGGTACACTGAAGCTTTCTTT. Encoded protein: CASSYSTAGYTEAFF.

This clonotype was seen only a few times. CDR3 sequence (DNA): TGCAGCGTTGTAAGCGGGAGCTACGAGCAGTACTTC. This sequence encodes CSVVSGSYEQYF. The J gene is TRBJ2-7, the V gene TRBV29-1; 8 positions match TRBD2. Trimming removed 4 bases from V and 3 bases from J; junction bases left unmatched: 2. CDR3 length: 12 residues. Germline CDR1 and CDR2: SQVTM and ANQGSEA.

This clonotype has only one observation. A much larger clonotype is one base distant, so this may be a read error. The CDR3 nucleotides are TGTGCCAGCAGCTTTAGGCGTACGGATAATTCACCCCTCCACTTT. Translating it yields CASSFRRTDNSPLHF. The genes are TRBV13 and TRBJ1-6; no clear D. CDR1 is PRHDT and CDR2 is FYEKMQ in the germline V gene (reference sequence). Trimming removed 3 bases at V and 5 bases at J, with 11 bases between. CDR3 length equals 15 residues.